This section outlines one T cell receptor beta chain sequence together with its context. The antigen is not known. The data were produced by immunoSEQ multiplex PCR, yet TCRdb's version contains in-frame clones alone and is incomplete. Altogether 100,000 or so clones are present, about 89% being singletons, with the ten largest covering roughly 10%. The sample originates from a study of T cell responses to AZD1222 COVID-19 vaccine. Overall study results and limits: The span of vaccine-associated CD4 TCRs extended across spike, with dominance at 160-218 and 743-854. Repertoires were collected only later (after the peak T cell response had occurred).

Germline V gene sequence: CDR1 MDHEN, CDR2 SYDVKM. Unmatched junction bases numbered 6, after V lost 3 bases and J lost 5 bases. The CDR3 covers 15 residues. This receptor was obtained from an adult who received the AZD1222 COVID-19 vaccine. The rearrangement uses TRBV28 and TRBJ2-5, with 10 bases lining up with TRBD1. This specimen consisted of peripheral blood, obtained 28 days after the second AZD1222 dose. CDR3 sequence: CASSFTGTGEETQYF. CDR3 in DNA: TGTGCCAGCAGTTTTACCGGGACAGGGGAGGAGACCCAGTACTTC. Looking up the rest from reference TRBV28 and TRBJ2-5 gives the full variable domain: DVKVTQSSRYLVKRTGEKVFLECVQDMDHENMFWYRQDPGLGLRLIYFSYDVKMKEKGDIPEGYSVSREKKERFSLILESASTNQTSMYLCASSFTGTGEETQYFGPGTRLLVL.